A single sample gave rise to the 22 T cell receptor beta chains below, sequenced in a study of CD8 T cells in Susac syndrome. With random hexamers, about 0.45 to 1 ug RNA was reverse transcribed. Via MiXCR, TCRdb re-called the immunoSEQ multiplex PCR reads, giving one row per CDR3 protein. The table includes hundreds of thousands of distinct CDR3 sequences, 85% to 90% detected once. The material sequenced was CD8+ T cells from PBMCs. These receptors were taken from a human donor with multiple sclerosis.

This chain joins TRBV27 and TRBJ2-7; TRBD2 agrees at 8 bases. This CDR3 has 13 amino acids. Germline V gives CDR1 MNHEY, CDR2 SMNVEV (reference sequence). With 6 bases clipped from V and 5 bases from J, the junction kept 6 bases outside the gene matches. CDR3 sequence: CASSRGGAHEQYF. Here the CDR3 DNA reads TGTGCCAGCAGCCGGGGGGGGGCCCACGAGCAGTACTTC.

This chain uses TRBV9 with TRBJ2-1, with TRBD1 as a possible D gene (5 bases). From germline, CDR1 is SGDLS and CDR2 YYNGEE. V lost 0 bases to trimming and J lost 4 bases, with 14 bases between them. The CDR3 is 16 amino acids. The CDR3, as DNA: TGTGCCAGCAGCGTAGGGATGCAGGGTCTTTACAATGAGCAGTTCTTC. Protein: CASSVGMQGLYNEQFF.

The genes are TRBV27 and TRBJ2-5, with D possibly matching TRBD1 (5 bases). CDR3 length: 16 residues. Germline CDR1 reads MNHEY; CDR2 reads SMNVEV (reference sequence). V dropped 4 bases and J dropped 1 base, with 16 bases sitting between them. The CDR3 loop is CASSSTAYQPQETQYF. The DNA of the CDR3 is TGTGCCAGCAGTTCGACAGCATACCAACCCCAAGAGACCCAGTACTTC.

This clonotype was counted once. The J gene is TRBJ2-7, the V gene TRBV29-1; perhaps TRBD2 as D (6 bases). Germline CDR1 SQVTM, CDR2 ANQGSEA. Trimming stripped 4 bases from V and 2 bases from J, with 12 bases between. The CDR3 extends over 13 amino acids. The CDR3 spells CSVGAGLAYEQYF. The CDR3 nucleotides are TGCAGCGTTGGTGCGGGACTGGCCTACGAGCAGTACTTC.

This sequence joins TRBV10-1 and TRBJ1-1; TRBD1 might be the D (5 bases). The CDR3 contains 13 residues. Per the germline V gene, CDR1 is WNHNN and CDR2 is SYGVQD (reference sequence). V was cut by 0 bases and J by 11 bases, with 13 bases left in between. This CDR3 reads CASSESWGFGAFF. The CDR3, as DNA: TGCGCCAGCAGTGAGTCGTGGGGGTTCGGCGCTTTCTTT.

This chain uses TRBV6-1 with TRBJ2-7, with 7 bases fitting TRBD2. Germline V gene sequence: CDR1 MNHNS, CDR2 SASEGT. The CDR3 is made up of 16 amino acids. The V gene end was trimmed by 5 bases and the J gene end by 3 bases; junction bases not matched to a gene: 13. CDR3 DNA sequence: TGTGCCAGCAGTCCCCTGCCTAGCGGTGAGGTCTACGAGCAGTACTTC. Protein product: CASSPLPSGEVYEQYF.

The chain joins TRBV12-3 or TRBV12-4 to TRBJ1-1; D perhaps matches TRBD1 (5 bases). Trimming shortened V by 8 bases and J by 3 bases, and 10 bases separated the two germline ends. The CDR3 spans 12 residues. The CDR3 region is CASQRGYTEAFF. In DNA form, the CDR3 reads TGTGCCAGCCAGAGGGGTTACACTGAAGCTTTCTTT.

The rearrangement joins TRBV29-1 to TRBJ2-1, with 8 nucleotides matching TRBD2. From germline, CDR1 is SQVTM and CDR2 ANQGSEA. The trim removed 6 bases at V and 4 bases at J, leaving 29 bases unmatched. The CDR3 contains 21 residues. The CDR3 spells CSVLGTREELMQNPKYNEQFF. In DNA, the CDR3 is TGCAGCGTCCTAGGGACTAGAGAGGAACTAATGCAAAACCCTAAGTACAATGAGCAGTTCTTC.

The gene calls are TRBV27 and TRBJ2-3; 11 bases line up with TRBD2. The junction had 2 bases not matched to a gene; V was cut back by 3 bases and J by 3 bases. There are 15 residues in the CDR3. CDR1 MNHEY and CDR2 SMNVEV come from the germline V gene (reference sequence). As DNA, the CDR3 is TGTGCCAGCAGTTTTTCTAGCGGGAGGACAGATACGCAGTATTTT. Its protein product is CASSFSSGRTDTQYF.

The rearrangement joins TRBV15 to TRBJ2-1; 8 nucleotides match TRBD2. The V and J ends lost 3 bases and 5 bases, in that order; junction bases with no gene match: 15. CDR3 length equals 18 residues. The V gene's germline CDR1 is LNHNV and CDR2 YYDKDF (reference sequence). The CDR3, as DNA: TGTGCCACCAGCAGGTTGGGGCGGGCGCGGGAGGACCACAATGAGCAGTTCTTC. Translation gives CATSRLGRAREDHNEQFF.

The V and J genes are TRBV10-1 and TRBJ1-1, with TRBD1 matching 8 bases. The CDR3 is 13 amino acids. CDR1 and CDR2 from the germline V gene are WNHNN and SYGVQD (reference sequence). Trimming cost V 3 bases and J 5 bases; bases outside gene matches: 2. The DNA of the CDR3 is TGCGCCAGCAGTGAAAACAGGGGGACTGAAGCTTTCTTT. It yields the protein CASSENRGTEAFF.

This sequence joins TRBV12-3 or TRBV12-4 and TRBJ1-3; no firm D call. There are 15 residues in the CDR3. V shed 5 bases and J shed 0 bases, with 11 bases lying between them. CDR3 nucleotides: TGTGCCAGCAGTCATCAGAAGGGCTCTGGAAACACCATATATTTT. Amino acids: CASSHQKGSGNTIYF.

V is TRBV6-2 or TRBV6-3 and J is TRBJ2-1, with D uncertain. With 10 bases removed from V and 5 bases from J, the gap between germline ends came to 9 bases. Germline loops: CDR1 MNHEY, CDR2 SVGEGT. The CDR3 is 11 residues long. CDR3 in amino acids: CATTTNNEQFF. The CDR3 nucleotides are TGTGCCACCACAACTAACAATGAGCAGTTCTTC.

J is TRBJ2-2 and V is TRBV3-1; 12 nucleotides line up with TRBD2. Trimming at V came to 4 bases and at J to 6 bases, leaving 6 bases not matched to a gene. CDR1 LGHDT and CDR2 YNNKEL come from the germline V gene (reference sequence). The CDR3 length is 16 residues. The CDR3 spells CASSPLTSGSPGELFF. The CDR3, as DNA: TGTGCCAGCAGCCCCCTGACTAGCGGGAGTCCCGGGGAGCTGTTTTTT.

This chain joins TRBV4-1 and TRBJ2-1, with 7 bases identical to TRBD2. The V gene's germline CDR1 is MGHRA and CDR2 YSYEKL. J gave up 0 bases and V 0 bases, and 5 bases lay outside the gene matches. The length of the CDR3 is 17 residues. CDR3 sequence: CASSQEDRGSSYNEQFF. CDR3 DNA: TGCGCCAGCAGCCAAGAAGATCGCGGGAGCTCCTACAATGAGCAGTTCTTC.

V and J are TRBV10-1 and TRBJ2-5, with a possible D match to TRBD1 (5 bases). The CDR3 consists of 15 residues. Trimming cost V 2 bases and J 5 bases, with 15 bases left between them. The V gene's germline CDR1 is WNHNN and CDR2 SYGVQD (reference sequence). DNA of the CDR3: TGCGCCAGCAGTGAGGCGTTGGGGCGCAGGGAGACCCAGTACTTC. It codes for CASSEALGRRETQYF.

The chain recombines TRBV7-3 with TRBJ1-5, with D hard to call. The V and J ends lost 3 bases and 3 bases respectively, with 6 bases between them. This CDR3 region has 13 residues. Germline V gene lookup returns CDR1 SGHTA and CDR2 FQGTGA. In DNA, the CDR3 is TGTGCCAGCAGCTTGTATCACAATCAGCCCCAGCATTTT. Translation: CASSLYHNQPQHF.

This chain links TRBV11-2 with TRBJ2-3; 7 positions match TRBD2. The V segment lost 7 bases and the J segment 2 bases; nucleotides outside the gene matches: 15. The germline V gene encodes CDR1 SGHAT and CDR2 FQNNGV. The CDR3 consists of 17 residues. CDR3 loop: CASTPLGRELNTDTQYF. The CDR3 coding sequence is TGTGCCAGCACCCCTTTGGGGCGGGAGCTGAACACAGATACGCAGTATTTT.

The V and J genes are TRBV19 and TRBJ2-1, with 8 bases aligning to TRBD2. After removal of 1 base from V and 6 bases from J, the junction contained 8 bases not matched to a gene. This CDR3 contains 16 residues. From germline, CDR1 is LNHDA and CDR2 SQIVND (reference sequence). In DNA, the CDR3 is TGTGCCAGTAGTATAGGGAGCGGGGGTAGCTTCAATGAGCAGTTCTTC. Translating gives CASSIGSGGSFNEQFF.

The V and J genes are TRBV5-1 and TRBJ2-6, with TRBD1 identical over 11 bases. The V segment lost 3 bases and the J segment 13 bases; nucleotides outside the gene matches: 15. Germline V gene data show CDR1 as SGHRS and CDR2 as YFSETQ. The CDR3 has 17 residues. The CDR3 spells CASSWGDRGSPLRVLTF. The CDR3 DNA is TGCGCCAGCAGCTGGGGGGACAGGGGGTCCCCTTTAAGGGTCCTGACTTTC.

The chain joins TRBV4-2 to TRBJ2-1, with a possible D match to TRBD2 (5 bases). V was pared by 0 bases and J by 8 bases, with 8 bases between. This CDR3 comprises 13 residues. Germline V gene data show CDR1 as LGHNA and CDR2 as YNFKEQ. CDR3: CASSQDRGDEQFF. The CDR3 coding sequence is TGTGCCAGCAGCCAAGATCGGGGAGATGAGCAGTTCTTC.

This chain's CDR3 is CASSQAVGITYNEQFF. CDR3 DNA sequence: TGTGCCAGCAGCCAAGCGGTCGGGATAACCTACAATGAGCAGTTCTTC. The V and J genes are TRBV14 and TRBJ2-1; D may be TRBD2 (5 bases). Germline CDR1 and CDR2: SGHDN and FVKESK. The CDR3 sequence is 16 residues long. V dropped 1 base and J dropped 2 bases, with 12 bases sitting between them.